This TCR beta chain was sequenced for a study of shared clonotypes between healthy human individuals (TCRdb year 2020). For context, the study as a whole: A few men and two women, aged 18 to 49 years, made up the cohort. For each donor, CD4 naive and CD4 memory were each run on three plates, CD8 naive on two plates, and CD8 memory on one plate. To estimate repertoire size and how much clonotypes are shared between individuals, the study performed deep sequencing of blood TCR repertoires from about five healthy adults. To increase sequencing depth and limit assay-specific biases, different laboratories used diverse techniques to prepare libraries and sequence TCR repertoires. Leukapheresis yielded between about 0.94 and 9 billion PBMCs per donor.

Using the deep immunoSEQ assay, TCR CDR3 regions were amplified from genomic DNA by multiplex PCR. Genomic DNA extracted from each cell subset was distributed evenly over all wells of several immunoSEQ 96-well plates, and each plate served as one replicate. Each replicate PCR for sorted subsets received around 200 ng genomic DNA, equal to about 30,000 T cell genomes. Purified libraries were quantified with a Qubit 3.0 fluorometer, sized on a Bioanalyzer 2100, and re-quantified with the KAPA Library Quantification kit. Every immunoSEQ 96-well plate was sequenced on a separate single-read 150-cycle Illumina NextSeq 550 flow cell. Per the authors' processing: Because the immunoSEQ output held only junctional sequences and lacked quality scores, the filtering could not match the filtering applied to full-length reads. To assign V/J genes and CDR3, sequences were annotated against IMGT germline references using PyIR, a Python wrapper for IgBLAST v1.9. Reads were filtered out if the reads had weak V/J assignments (E-value above 1e-6), no CDR3, stop codons, out-of-frame junctions, or ambiguous translated residues. V3J clonotypes were defined as sequences sharing an identical inferred V gene, J gene, and CDR3 amino acid sequence. Percentage overlap between repertoires was computed as shared unique clonotypes divided by the size of the smaller repertoire. Richness of each repertoire was evaluated using RTK rarefaction, the Chao1 estimator, and Recon v2.1 estimates of unobserved clonotypes. Generation probabilities were computed with OLGA for all TCRbeta clonotypes obtained by the gDNA method from a few donors. TCRdb took this table from immuneACCESS and kept in-frame rearrangements with V and J called. Such tables lack part of the clones; where checked against another copy, unresolved V genes explain under half of the gap, and the rest is unexplained. D and trimming come from the DNA, and the V and J calls and clone size come from that table. The sample data list about 820,000 clones, and around 93% of these were observed just once. The ten largest clones capture more than 20% of the sample.

CD8 naive samples were obtained by positive selection for CCR7 among CD45RO-negative cells, yielding a CD45RA+CCR7+ population from which TemRA cells were excluded. Healthy HIV-negative adults with no recently reported acute infections or vaccinations were included as donors. Only Caucasian adults living in Nashville, Tennessee, USA were represented among the donors. After blood collection by leukapheresis, PBMCs were isolated using Ficoll-Histopaque density gradient centrifugation and then cryopreserved in the vapor phase of liquid nitrogen. Purity and quantity of every magnetically sorted T cell population were checked by analytical flow cytometry. Each sorted fraction had its genomic DNA isolated and then quantified by UV absorbance on a Nanodrop 2000c. The germline V gene sets CDR1 to MDHEN and CDR2 to SYDVKM. From the cysteine up to the phenylalanine, the CDR3 has a length of 16 residues. The DNA shown is the 48-base CDR3, in frame from base 1. For this chain, trimming is 3 bases at the V end and 2 bases at the J end, and the number of junction bases without a gene match is 8.

Of note for this clone: Its specific antigen is unknown. There are no base qualities to consult, and no much larger clone falls within one base.

The paper's findings and limits, for the study overall: The small number of donors limited the genetic and exposure-history diversity represented. Naive subsets generally had larger estimated clonotype richness than memory subsets. Pairwise subsampling indicated that sequencing depth was expected to affect the degree of clonotype sharing among donors. Higher generation probabilities were observed for clonotypes shared by all four sorted-subset donors than for non-shared clonotypes. Sampling was limited to blood, and TCR repertoires in tissue likely differ from TCR repertoires in blood. Rarefaction of sorted-subset datasets indicated incomplete sequencing despite the large sequencing depth. When a few donors were compared, the shared fraction of clonotypes was about 5% for naive CD4, 3.5% for naive CD8, about 2.5% for memory CD4, and approximately 0.4% for memory CD8.

Recombination linked TRBV28 to TRBJ2-7; 9 bases in the middle match TRBD2. Material: naive CD8+ T cells sorted from blood. In light of the paper, this sample's cell subset or site label describes: CD45RA+CCR7+. The receptor comes from a man aged 30 to 45 in good health. CDR3 sequence: CASSLRLVAGAYEQYF. The DNA sequence reads TGTGCCAGCAGTTTGAGGTTAGTAGCGGGAGCCTACGAGCAGTACTTC.